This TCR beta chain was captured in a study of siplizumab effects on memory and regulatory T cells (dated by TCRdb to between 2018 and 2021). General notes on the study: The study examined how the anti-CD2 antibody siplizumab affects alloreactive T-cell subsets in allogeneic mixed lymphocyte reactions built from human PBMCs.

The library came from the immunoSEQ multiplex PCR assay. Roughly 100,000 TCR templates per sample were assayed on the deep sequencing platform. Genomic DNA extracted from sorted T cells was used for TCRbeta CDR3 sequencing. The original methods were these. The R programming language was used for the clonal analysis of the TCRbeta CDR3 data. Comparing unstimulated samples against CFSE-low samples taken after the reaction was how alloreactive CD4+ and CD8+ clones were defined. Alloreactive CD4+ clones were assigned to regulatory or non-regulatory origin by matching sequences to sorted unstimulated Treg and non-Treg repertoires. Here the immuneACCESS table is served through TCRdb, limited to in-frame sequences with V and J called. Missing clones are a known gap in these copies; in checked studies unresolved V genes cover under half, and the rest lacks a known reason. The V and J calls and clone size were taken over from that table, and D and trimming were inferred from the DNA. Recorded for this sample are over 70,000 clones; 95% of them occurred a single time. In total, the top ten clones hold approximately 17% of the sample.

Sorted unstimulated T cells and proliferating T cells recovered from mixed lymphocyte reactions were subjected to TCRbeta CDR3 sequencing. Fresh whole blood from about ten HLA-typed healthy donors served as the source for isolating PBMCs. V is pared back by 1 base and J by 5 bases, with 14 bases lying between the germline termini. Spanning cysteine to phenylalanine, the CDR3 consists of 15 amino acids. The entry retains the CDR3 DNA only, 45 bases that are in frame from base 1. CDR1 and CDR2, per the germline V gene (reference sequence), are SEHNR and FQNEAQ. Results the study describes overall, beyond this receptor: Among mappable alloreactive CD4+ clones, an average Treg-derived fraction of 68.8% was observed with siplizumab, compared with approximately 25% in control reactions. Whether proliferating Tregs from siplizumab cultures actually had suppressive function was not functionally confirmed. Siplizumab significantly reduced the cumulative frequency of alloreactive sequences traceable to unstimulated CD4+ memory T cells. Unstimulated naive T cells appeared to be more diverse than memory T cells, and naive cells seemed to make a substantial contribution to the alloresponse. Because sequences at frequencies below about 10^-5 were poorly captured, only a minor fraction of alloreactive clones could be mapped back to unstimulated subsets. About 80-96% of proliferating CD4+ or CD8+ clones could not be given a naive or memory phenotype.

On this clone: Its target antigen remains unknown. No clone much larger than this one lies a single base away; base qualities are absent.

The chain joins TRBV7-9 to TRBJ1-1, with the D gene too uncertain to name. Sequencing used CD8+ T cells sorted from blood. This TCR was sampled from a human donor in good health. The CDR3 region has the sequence CASSLGLGRGTEAFF. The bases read TGTGCCAGCAGCTTAGGTCTAGGGAGAGGAACTGAAGCTTTCTTT.